Presented here are 7 T cell receptor beta chains from one specimen sequenced in a study of regulatory T cells in long-lasting Graves disease (dated by TCRdb to about 2021). Reading the label with the study, this specimen's time point is: newly diagnosed GD, antithyroid drugs for less than 3 months. For both TCR sequencing and RNA sequencing, RNA was extracted from PBMCs using TRIzol. The method was multiplex PCR. Sequencing relied on an Illumina HiSeq 4000. To build TCR beta libraries, CDR3 regions were amplified by Arm-PCR using iRepertoire HTBI primers. The public reads were run again by TCRdb, first through fastp at Q25 and then through MiXCR, and only productive beta chains were kept. Rows with one shared CDR3 protein collapse into an entry with the most common genes and DNA. The sample records under 800,000 distinct CDR3 sequences, roughly 15% of which are singletons. 15% to 20% of the sample belongs to the ten largest clones.

The data were also submitted as part of a second study, on T cells in Graves' hyperthyroidism and ophthalmopathy.

The material sequenced was peripheral blood mononuclear cells (PBMCs), taken at new diagnosis, from a patient treated with antithyroid drugs. These receptors were obtained from a woman aged 25 to 39 with Graves disease. Donor details come from another sample of the same person, matched by shared clones.

This clonotype was recorded at least ten times. V usage is TRBV7-9 and J usage is TRBJ2-7; TRBD1 aligns across 9 bases. The CDR3 is 17 amino acids. The J segment lost 0 bases and the V segment lost 7 bases, leaving 13 bases of the junction unmatched. CDR1 is SEHNR and CDR2 is FQNEAQ in the germline V gene (reference sequence). The CDR3 reads CASTEAGQGTSSYEQYF. CDR3 sequence (DNA): TGTGCCAGCACCGAGGCGGGACAGGGTACCTCCTCCTACGAGCAGTACTTC. The entire variable domain, with the rest obtained from reference TRBV7-9 and TRBJ2-7, is as follows: DTGVSQNPRHKITKRGQNVTFRCDPISEHNRLYWYRQTLGQGPEFLTYFQNEAQLEKSRLLSDRFSAERPKGSFSTLEIQRTEQGDSAMYLCASTEAGQGTSSYEQYFGPGTRLTVT.

This clonotype was counted a few times. The rearrangement uses TRBV9 and TRBJ2-1; possible D gene TRBD2, 7 bases. V was shortened by 0 bases and J by 0 bases, with 10 bases between the two germline ends. The CDR3 has 16 residues. CDR1 SGDLS and CDR2 YYNGEE come from the germline V gene. CDR3 sequence reads: CASSVGGGLSYNEQFF. DNA of the CDR3: TGTGCCAGCAGCGTAGGCGGGGGCCTCTCCTACAATGAGCAGTTCTTC.

The J gene is TRBJ1-1, the V gene TRBV10-3, with D unresolved. The CDR3 extends over 14 amino acids. Trimming left V 6 bases short and J 1 base short, with 12 bases between. In germline, CDR1 is ENHRY, CDR2 SYGVKD. The CDR3 bases are TGTGCCATCAGGGATCTGACGGGGAACACTGAAGCTTTCTTT. Protein product: CAIRDLTGNTEAFF.

This clonotype was observed many times. The gene calls are TRBV24-1 and TRBJ1-5; 9 nucleotides align to TRBD1. The CDR3 length is 14 residues. The germline CDR1 and CDR2 sequences are KGHDR and SFDVKD. Trimming removed 9 bases from V and 2 bases from J; junction bases left unmatched: 4. CDR3 region: CATGGQGGNQPQHF. The CDR3 DNA follows: TGTGCCACCGGGGGACAGGGTGGCAATCAGCCCCAGCATTTT.

To note about this clonotype: It may be a read error: a sequence one base away is much more abundant. The V gene is TRBV6-2 or TRBV6-3, the J gene TRBJ1-5, with no clear D. The CDR3 contains 14 residues. In germline, CDR1 is MNHEY, CDR2 SVGEGT. V lost 6 bases to trimming and J lost 0 bases, with 9 bases between them. As DNA, the CDR3 is TGTGCCAGCAGACCACGGGATAGCAATCAGCCCCAGCATTTT. This sequence encodes CASRPRDSNQPQHF.

The rearrangement uses TRBV20-1 and TRBJ2-7; D is undetermined. The germline gives CDR1 DFQATT, CDR2 SNEGSKA (reference sequence). The CDR3 covers 13 residues. Trimming pared 0 bases from V and 2 bases from J, leaving 8 bases between. CDR3 bases: TGCAGTGCTAGAGATTCGTCTACCTACGAGCAGTACTTC. This gives the protein CSARDSSTYEQYF.

This clonotype has just one count. One base away lies a much larger clone, so this may be a sequencing read error. The V and J genes are TRBV7-2 and TRBJ2-7; D is perhaps TRBD1 or TRBD2 (7 bases each). Germline CDR1 and CDR2: SGHTA and FQGNSA. The CDR3 covers 14 residues. Between the trimmed V and J ends, which lost 0 bases and 5 bases, there was a span of 11 bases. The CDR3 region is CASSLARGGHEQYF. CDR3 DNA: TGTGCCAGCAGCTTAGCCAGGGGGGGGCACGAGCAGTACTTC.